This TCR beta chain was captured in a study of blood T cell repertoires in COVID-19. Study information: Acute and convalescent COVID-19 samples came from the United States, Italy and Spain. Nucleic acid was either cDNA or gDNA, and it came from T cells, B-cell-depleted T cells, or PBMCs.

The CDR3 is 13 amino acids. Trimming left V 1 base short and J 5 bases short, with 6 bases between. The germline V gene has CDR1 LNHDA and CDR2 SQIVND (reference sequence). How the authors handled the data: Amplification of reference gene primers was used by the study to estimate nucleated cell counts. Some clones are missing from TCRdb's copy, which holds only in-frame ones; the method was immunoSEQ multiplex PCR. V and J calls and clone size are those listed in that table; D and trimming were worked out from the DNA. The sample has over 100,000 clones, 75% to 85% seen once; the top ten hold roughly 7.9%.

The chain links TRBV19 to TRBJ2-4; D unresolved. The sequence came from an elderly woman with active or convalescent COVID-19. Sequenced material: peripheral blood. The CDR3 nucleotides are TGTGCCAGTAGTATAGGTGAGGAAAACATTCAGTACTTC. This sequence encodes CASSIGEENIQYF.